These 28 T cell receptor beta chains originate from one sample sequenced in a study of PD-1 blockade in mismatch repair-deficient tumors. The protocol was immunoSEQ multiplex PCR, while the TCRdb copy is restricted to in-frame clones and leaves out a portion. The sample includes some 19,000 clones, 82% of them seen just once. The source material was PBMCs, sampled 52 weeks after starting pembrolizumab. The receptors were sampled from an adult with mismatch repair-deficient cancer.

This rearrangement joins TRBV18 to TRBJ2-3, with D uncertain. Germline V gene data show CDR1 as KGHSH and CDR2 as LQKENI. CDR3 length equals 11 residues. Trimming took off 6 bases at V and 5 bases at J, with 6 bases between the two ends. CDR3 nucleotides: TGTGCCAGCTCCCGCGGAGATACGCAGTATTTT. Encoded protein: CASSRGDTQYF.

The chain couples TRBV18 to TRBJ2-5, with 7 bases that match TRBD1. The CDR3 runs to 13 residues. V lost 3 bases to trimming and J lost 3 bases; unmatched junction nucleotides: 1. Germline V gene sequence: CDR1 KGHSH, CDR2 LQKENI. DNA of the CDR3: TGTGCCAGCTCACCGGGACAGAAAGAGACCCAGTACTTC. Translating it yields CASSPGQKETQYF.

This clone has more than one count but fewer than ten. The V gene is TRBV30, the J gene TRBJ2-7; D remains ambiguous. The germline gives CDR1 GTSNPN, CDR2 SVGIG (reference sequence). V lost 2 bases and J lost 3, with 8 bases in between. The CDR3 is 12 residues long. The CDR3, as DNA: TGTGCCTGGAGTTCCAGGTACTACGAGCAGTACTTC. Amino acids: CAWSSRYYEQYF. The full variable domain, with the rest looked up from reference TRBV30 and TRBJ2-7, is SQTIHQWPATLVQPVGSPLSLECTVEGTSNPNLYWYRQAAGRGLQLLFYSVGIGQISSEVPQNLSASRPQDRQFILSSKKLLLSDSGFYLCAWSSRYYEQYFGPGTRLTVT.

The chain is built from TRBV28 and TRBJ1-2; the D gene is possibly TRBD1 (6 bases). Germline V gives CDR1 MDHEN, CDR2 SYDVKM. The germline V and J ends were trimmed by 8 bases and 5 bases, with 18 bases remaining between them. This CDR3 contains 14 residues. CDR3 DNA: TGTGCCAGCCTAGCGGGGCAGGGGCGGTATGGCTACACCTTC. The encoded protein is CASLAGQGRYGYTF.

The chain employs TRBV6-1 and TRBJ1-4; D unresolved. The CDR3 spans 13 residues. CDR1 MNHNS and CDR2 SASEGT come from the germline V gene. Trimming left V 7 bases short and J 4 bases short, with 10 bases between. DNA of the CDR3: TGTGCCAGCACCTCGCAGAATAATGAAAAACTGTTTTTT. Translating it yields CASTSQNNEKLFF.

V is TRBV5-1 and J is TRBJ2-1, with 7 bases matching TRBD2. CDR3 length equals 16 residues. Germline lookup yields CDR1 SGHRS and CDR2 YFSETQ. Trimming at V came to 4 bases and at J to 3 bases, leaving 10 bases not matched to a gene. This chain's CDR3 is CASSTSRGGSYNEQFF. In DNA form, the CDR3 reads TGCGCCAGCAGCACATCTCGGGGCGGGAGCTACAATGAGCAGTTCTTC.

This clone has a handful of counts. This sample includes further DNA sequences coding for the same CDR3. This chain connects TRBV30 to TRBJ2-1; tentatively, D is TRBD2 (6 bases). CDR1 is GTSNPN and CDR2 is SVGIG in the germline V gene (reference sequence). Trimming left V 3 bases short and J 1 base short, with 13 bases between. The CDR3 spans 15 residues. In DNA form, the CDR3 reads TGTGCCTGGAGGGGGACGGGAGTTTCCTACAATGAGCAGTTCTTC. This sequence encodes CAWRGTGVSYNEQFF. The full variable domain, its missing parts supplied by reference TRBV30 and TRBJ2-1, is SQTIHQWPATLVQPVGSPLSLECTVEGTSNPNLYWYRQAAGRGLQLLFYSVGIGQISSEVPQNLSASRPQDRQFILSSKKLLLSDSGFYLCAWRGTGVSYNEQFFGPGTRLTVL.

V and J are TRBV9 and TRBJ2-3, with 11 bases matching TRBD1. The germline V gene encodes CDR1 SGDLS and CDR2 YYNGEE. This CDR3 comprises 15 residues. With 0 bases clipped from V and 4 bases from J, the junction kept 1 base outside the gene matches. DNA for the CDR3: TGTGCCAGCAGCGTAGGGACAGGGGGCGCAGATACGCAGTATTTT. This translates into CASSVGTGGADTQYF.

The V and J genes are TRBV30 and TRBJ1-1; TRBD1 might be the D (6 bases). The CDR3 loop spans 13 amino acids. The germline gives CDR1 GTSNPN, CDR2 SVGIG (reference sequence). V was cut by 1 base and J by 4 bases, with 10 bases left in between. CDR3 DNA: TGTGCCTGGAGTGAACAGGACAGCACTGAAGCTTTCTTT. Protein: CAWSEQDSTEAFF.

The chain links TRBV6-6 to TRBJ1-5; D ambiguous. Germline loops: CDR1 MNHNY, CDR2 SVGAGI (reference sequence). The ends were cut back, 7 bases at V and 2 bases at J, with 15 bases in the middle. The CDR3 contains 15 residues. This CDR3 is CASKSLTGGNQPQHF. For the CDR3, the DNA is TGTGCCAGCAAGTCCTTGACGGGTGGCAATCAGCCCCAGCATTTT.

CDR3 sequence: CASRAGTNDNEQFF. DNA for the CDR3: TGTGCCAGCAGGGCCGGGACTAACGACAATGAGCAGTTCTTC. This chain links TRBV2 with TRBJ2-1; 7 positions agree with TRBD2. The CDR3 totals 14 residues. Trimming removed 6 bases from V and 5 bases from J; junction bases left unmatched: 7. Germline values: CDR1 SNHLY, CDR2 FYNNEI. The whole variable domain, filled in from reference TRBV2 and TRBJ2-1, reads EPEVTQTPSHQVTQMGQEVILRCVPISNHLYFYWYRQILGQKVEFLVSFYNNEISEKSEIFDDQFSVERPDGSNFTLKIRSTKLEDSAMYFCASRAGTNDNEQFFGPGTRLTVL.

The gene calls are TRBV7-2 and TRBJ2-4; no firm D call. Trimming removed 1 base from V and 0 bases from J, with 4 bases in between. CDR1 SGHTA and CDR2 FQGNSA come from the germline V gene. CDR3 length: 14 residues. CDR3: CASSLELAKNIQYF. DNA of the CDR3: TGTGCCAGCAGCTTAGAACTAGCCAAAAACATTCAGTACTTC.

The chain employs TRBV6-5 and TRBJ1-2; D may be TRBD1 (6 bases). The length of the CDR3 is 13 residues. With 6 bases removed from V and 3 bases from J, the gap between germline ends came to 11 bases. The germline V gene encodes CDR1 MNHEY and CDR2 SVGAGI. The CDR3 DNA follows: TGTGCCAGCAGAGACCCAGGGGACTATGGCTACACCTTC. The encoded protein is CASRDPGDYGYTF.

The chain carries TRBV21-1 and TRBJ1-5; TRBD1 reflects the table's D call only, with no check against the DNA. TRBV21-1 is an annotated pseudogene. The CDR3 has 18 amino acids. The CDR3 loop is CASSKPQGGTYSNQPQHF. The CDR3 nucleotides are TGTGCCAGCAGCAAACCCCAGGGGGGAACTTATAGCAATCAGCCCCAGCATTTT.

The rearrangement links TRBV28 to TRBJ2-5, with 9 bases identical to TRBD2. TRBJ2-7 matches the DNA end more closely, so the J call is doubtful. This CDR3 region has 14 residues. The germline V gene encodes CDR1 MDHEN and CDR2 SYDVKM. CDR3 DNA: TGTGCCAGCAGTTTGCGGGAGGGTTCCTACGAGCAGTACTTC. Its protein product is CASSLREGSYEQYF.

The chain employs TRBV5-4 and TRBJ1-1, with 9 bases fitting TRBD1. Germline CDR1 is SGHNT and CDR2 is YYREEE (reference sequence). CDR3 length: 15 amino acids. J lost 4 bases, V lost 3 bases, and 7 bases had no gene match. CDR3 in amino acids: CASSSRTGVRTEAFF. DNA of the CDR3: TGTGCCAGCAGCTCCCGGACAGGGGTACGCACTGAAGCTTTCTTT.

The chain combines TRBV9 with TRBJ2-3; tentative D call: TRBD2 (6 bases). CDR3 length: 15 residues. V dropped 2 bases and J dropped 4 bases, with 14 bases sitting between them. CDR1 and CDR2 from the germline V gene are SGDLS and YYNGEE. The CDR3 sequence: CASSVSGSRADTQYF. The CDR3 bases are TGTGCCAGCAGCGTTTCCGGGAGTCGGGCAGATACGCAGTATTTT.

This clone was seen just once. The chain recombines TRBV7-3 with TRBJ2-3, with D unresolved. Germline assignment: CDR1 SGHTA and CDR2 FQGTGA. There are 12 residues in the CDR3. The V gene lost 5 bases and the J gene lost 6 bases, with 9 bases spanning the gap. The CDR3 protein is CASSQRSDTQYF. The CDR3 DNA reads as TGTGCCAGCAGCCAGAGGTCGGATACGCAGTATTTT.

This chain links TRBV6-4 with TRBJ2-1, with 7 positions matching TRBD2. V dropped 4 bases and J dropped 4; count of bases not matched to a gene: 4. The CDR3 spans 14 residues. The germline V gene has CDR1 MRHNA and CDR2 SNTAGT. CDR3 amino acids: CASSAAGEYNEQFF. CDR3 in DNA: TGTGCCAGCAGTGCCGCGGGAGAGTACAATGAGCAGTTCTTC.

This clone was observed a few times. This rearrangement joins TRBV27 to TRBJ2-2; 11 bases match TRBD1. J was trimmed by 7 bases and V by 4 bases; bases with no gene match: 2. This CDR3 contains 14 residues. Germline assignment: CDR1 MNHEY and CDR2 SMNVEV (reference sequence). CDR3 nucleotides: TGTGCCAGCAGTTGGACAGGGGGCCACGGGGAGCTGTTTTTT. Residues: CASSWTGGHGELFF.

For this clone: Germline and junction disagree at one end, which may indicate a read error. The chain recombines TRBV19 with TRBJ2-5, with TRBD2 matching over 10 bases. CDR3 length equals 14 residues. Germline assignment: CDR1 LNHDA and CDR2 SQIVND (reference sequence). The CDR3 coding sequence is TGTGCCAGTAGCATAGCGGGAGGTTTAGAGACCCAGTACTTC. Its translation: CASSIAGGLETQYF.

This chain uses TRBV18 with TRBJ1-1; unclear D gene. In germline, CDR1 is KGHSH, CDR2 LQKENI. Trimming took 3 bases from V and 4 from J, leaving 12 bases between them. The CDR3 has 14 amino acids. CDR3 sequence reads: CASSPRERVTEAFF. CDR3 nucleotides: TGTGCCAGCTCACCCCGAGAGAGGGTCACTGAAGCTTTCTTT.

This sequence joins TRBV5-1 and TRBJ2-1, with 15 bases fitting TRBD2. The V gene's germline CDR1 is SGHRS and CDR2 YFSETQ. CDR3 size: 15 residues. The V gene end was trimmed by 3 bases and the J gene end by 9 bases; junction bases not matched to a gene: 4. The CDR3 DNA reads TGCGCCAGCAGCTGGACTAGCGGGAGGGCTGGTGAGCAGTTCTTC. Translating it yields CASSWTSGRAGEQFF.

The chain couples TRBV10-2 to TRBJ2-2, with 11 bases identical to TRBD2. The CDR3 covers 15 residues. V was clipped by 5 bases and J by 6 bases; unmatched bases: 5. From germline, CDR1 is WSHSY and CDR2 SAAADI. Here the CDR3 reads CASSILAGVSGELFF. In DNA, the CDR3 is TGCGCCAGCAGTATACTAGCGGGAGTCTCCGGGGAGCTGTTTTTT.

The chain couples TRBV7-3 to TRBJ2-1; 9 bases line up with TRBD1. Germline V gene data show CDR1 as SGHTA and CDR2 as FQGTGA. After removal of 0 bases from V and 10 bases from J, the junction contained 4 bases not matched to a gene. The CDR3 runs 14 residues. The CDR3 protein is CASSLTQGAREQFF. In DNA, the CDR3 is TGTGCCAGCAGCTTAACACAGGGGGCTAGAGAGCAGTTCTTC. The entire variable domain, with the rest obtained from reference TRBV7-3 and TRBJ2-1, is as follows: GAGVSQTPSNKVTEKGKYVELRCDPISGHTALYWYRQSLGQGPEFLIYFQGTGAADDSGLPNDRFFAVRPEGSVSTLKIQRTERGDSAVYLCASSLTQGAREQFFGPGTRLTVL.

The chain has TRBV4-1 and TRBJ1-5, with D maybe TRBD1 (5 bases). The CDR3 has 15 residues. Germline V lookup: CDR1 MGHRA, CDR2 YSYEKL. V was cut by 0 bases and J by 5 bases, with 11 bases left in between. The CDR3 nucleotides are TGCGCCAGCAGCCAAGATCAGGGTTACTATCAGCCCCAGCATTTT. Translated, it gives CASSQDQGYYQPQHF.

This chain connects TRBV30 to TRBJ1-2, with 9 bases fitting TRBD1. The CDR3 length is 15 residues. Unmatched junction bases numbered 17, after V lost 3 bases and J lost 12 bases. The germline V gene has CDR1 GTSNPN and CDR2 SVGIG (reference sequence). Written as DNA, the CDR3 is TGTGCCTGGAGCCCTGGGGGACAGGGTGGCAAACTTGACACCTTC. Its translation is CAWSPGGQGGKLDTF. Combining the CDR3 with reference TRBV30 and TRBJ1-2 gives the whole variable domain SQTIHQWPATLVQPVGSPLSLECTVEGTSNPNLYWYRQAAGRGLQLLFYSVGIGQISSEVPQNLSASRPQDRQFILSSKKLLLSDSGFYLCAWSPGGQGGKLDTFGSGTRLTVV.

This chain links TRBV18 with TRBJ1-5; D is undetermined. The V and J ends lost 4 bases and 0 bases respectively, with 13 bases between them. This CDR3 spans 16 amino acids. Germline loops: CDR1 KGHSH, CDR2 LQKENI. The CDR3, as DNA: TGTGCCAGCTCACGCGGGTGGAGGGATAGCAATCAGCCCCAGCATTTT. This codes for CASSRGWRDSNQPQHF.